This record concerns one T cell receptor beta chain sequence. The antigen remains unidentified. These data are taken from a study of shared clonotypes between healthy human individuals. The CDR3 is made up of 13 amino acids. V dropped 5 bases and J dropped 4 bases, with 9 bases sitting between them. Germline V gene sequence: CDR1 LGHNT, CDR2 FRNRAP. CD8 cells regarded as naive lacked CD45RO, were positively chosen for CCR7, and omitted terminally differentiated effector memory CD45RA+ cells. Points from the study as a whole: The study found lower generation probabilities in non-shared clonotypes than in those shared by all four donors. In having few donors, the study represented limited genetic and exposure-history diversity.

Clones were read by immunoSEQ multiplex PCR, and TCRdb kept only the in-frame ones, dropping some. The sample records nearly 2 million clones, approximately 94% being singletons. The sequence came from a young man in good health. The sequenced sample was naive CD8+ T cells sorted from blood. The V call is TRBV12-5, the J call TRBJ1-5; no definite D call. CDR3 in DNA: TGTGCTAGTGGTCTTGAGATAAATCAGCCCCAGCATTTT. It encodes CASGLEINQPQHF.